A single sample gave rise to the 23 T cell receptor beta chains below, sequenced in a study of blood T cell repertoires in COVID-19. The repertoire was sequenced with immunoSEQ multiplex PCR; TCRdb's copy has only in-frame clones and lacks some. Altogether a few hundred thousand clones are present, 80% to 85% being singletons, with the ten largest covering about 11%. The sequencing input was peripheral blood. The receptors derive from a woman over 75 with COVID-19, enrolled during active disease.

The CDR3 DNA follows: TGTGCCAGCTCAGGTACCGGGACAGGGACAGATACGCAGTATTTT. Translation: CASSGTGTGTDTQYF. The chain couples TRBV18 to TRBJ2-3; 9 nucleotides line up with TRBD1. Trimming at V came to 5 bases and at J to 3 bases, leaving 6 bases not matched to a gene. Germline CDR1 and CDR2: KGHSH and LQKENI. The CDR3 is 15 amino acids.

This clone appeared a few times. V gene TRBV4-2 combines with J gene TRBJ1-5; a possible D gene is TRBD1 (6 bases). The CDR3 is 15 amino acids. Trimming stripped 1 base from V and 4 bases from J, with 11 bases between. Germline CDR1 and CDR2: LGHNA and YNFKEQ. CDR3: CASSQGGQLNQPQHF. DNA of the CDR3: TGTGCCAGCAGCCAAGGGGGACAACTGAATCAGCCCCAGCATTTT.

This clone has a single count. The V call is TRBV27, the J call TRBJ2-7; maybe TRBD2 (7 bases). Germline CDR1 is MNHEY and CDR2 is SMNVEV (reference sequence). The V end lost 9 bases, the J end lost 4 bases, and 16 bases lay between the germline ends. The CDR3 totals 13 residues. The DNA for the CDR3 is TGTGCCAGTAGGGGGGGAAAGGGATACGAGCAGTACTTC. Its translation is CASRGGKGYEQYF.

In DNA form, the CDR3 reads TGCGCCAGCAGCCCCGGCCAGGGGCATTACGAGCAGTACTTC. Protein: CASSPGQGHYEQYF. The V gene is TRBV5-1, the J gene TRBJ2-7; D might be TRBD1 (6 bases). Germline values: CDR1 SGHRS, CDR2 YFSETQ. The CDR3 totals 14 residues. Trimming took 4 bases from V and 4 from J, leaving 15 bases between them.

The rearrangement uses TRBV4-2 and TRBJ2-1, with unresolved D. Trimming took 0 bases from V and 6 from J, leaving 3 bases between them. Germline-derived CDR1 and CDR2 are LGHNA and YNFKEQ. This CDR3 spans 12 amino acids. Here the CDR3 DNA reads TGTGCCAGCAGCCAAGATCTCAATGAGCAGTTCTTC. Residues: CASSQDLNEQFF.

Notes on this clone: Other DNA sequences from this sample encode an identical CDR3 as well. The chain has TRBV3-1 (or the pseudogene TRBV3-2) and TRBJ2-3; tentatively, D is TRBD1 (5 bases). Germline V gene data show CDR1 as LGHDT and CDR2 as YNNKEL (reference sequence). CDR3 length: 13 amino acids. The V gene lost 0 bases and the J gene lost 5 bases, with 6 bases spanning the gap. The CDR3 DNA reads as TGTGCCAGCAGCCAAGATAGGGGAGATACGCAGTATTTT. Translating it yields CASSQDRGDTQYF.

V gene TRBV7-2 combines with J gene TRBJ1-3; D call uncertain. The CDR3 consists of 14 residues. Germline V gives CDR1 SGHTA, CDR2 FQGNSA. Trimming removed 4 bases at V and 0 bases at J, with 7 bases between. The CDR3 DNA follows: TGTGCCAGCAGCTCCCGCAGCTCTGGAAACACCATATATTTT. Its protein product is CASSSRSSGNTIYF.

In DNA, the CDR3 is TGCGCCAGCAGCCCACGGAGCGGGGGGGCCCTCAATGAGCAGTTCTTC. It codes for CASSPRSGGALNEQFF. This chain joins TRBV5-1 and TRBJ2-1; 10 bases agree with TRBD2. The CDR3 has 16 amino acids. The V segment lost 4 bases and the J segment 6 bases; nucleotides outside the gene matches: 10. Germline V gene sequence: CDR1 SGHRS, CDR2 YFSETQ.

V is TRBV5-5 and J is TRBJ1-1; D is unclear. Looked up from germline, CDR1 is SGHKS and CDR2 is YYEKEE (reference sequence). Trimming left V 7 bases short and J 8 bases short, with 15 bases between. This CDR3 contains 12 residues. CDR3 loop: CASRIAPREAFF. Written as DNA, the CDR3 is TGTGCCAGCCGCATAGCACCAAGGGAAGCTTTCTTT.

This chain connects TRBV28 to TRBJ1-5, with D tentatively TRBD1 (5 bases). V lost 10 bases and J lost 3, with 25 bases in between. This CDR3 comprises 17 residues. The germline V gene has CDR1 MDHEN and CDR2 SYDVKM. CDR3 amino acids: CATSSAPRVLSNQPQHF. The CDR3 nucleotides read TGTGCCACCTCCTCAGCCCCCAGGGTCCTCTCCAATCAGCCCCAGCATTTT.

This chain links TRBV4-2 with TRBJ2-3; the match to TRBD2 covers 10 bases. With V trimmed by 4 bases and J by 3 bases, 4 bases remained unmatched. The CDR3 is 15 amino acids. Germline V gene data show CDR1 as LGHNA and CDR2 as YNFKEQ. This chain's CDR3 is CASSRTSGETDTQYF. The CDR3 nucleotides read TGTGCCAGCAGCCGCACTAGCGGGGAGACAGATACGCAGTATTTT.

This chain connects TRBV3-1 (or the pseudogene TRBV3-2) to TRBJ1-4; D uncertain. The CDR3 runs to 14 residues. V was shortened by 6 bases and J by 4 bases, with 12 bases between the two germline ends. Germline lookup yields CDR1 LGHDT and CDR2 YNNKEL (reference sequence). CDR3 sequence: CASRSLAGNEKLFF. Here the CDR3 DNA reads TGTGCCAGCAGGTCCTTGGCGGGTAATGAAAAACTGTTTTTT.

This chain links TRBV4-1 with TRBJ2-1; 11 positions agree with TRBD2. V shed 4 bases and J 5 bases; nucleotides not matched to a gene: 7. The germline V gene encodes CDR1 MGHRA and CDR2 YSYEKL. The CDR3 length is 16 residues. CDR3 coding DNA: TGCGCCAGCAGCCGGGTAGCGGGGGGGTTGGACAATGAGCAGTTCTTC. Protein: CASSRVAGGLDNEQFF.

This clone is a singleton in its sample. J is TRBJ2-1 and V is TRBV4-1; 7 positions agree with TRBD1. The CDR3 runs to 15 residues. CDR1 is MGHRA and CDR2 is YSYEKL in the germline V gene. J lost 4 bases, V lost 4 bases, and 7 bases had no gene match. The CDR3 loop is CASSPLDRTYNEQFF. The CDR3 DNA sequence: TGCGCCAGCAGCCCTCTGGACAGGACATACAATGAGCAGTTCTTC.

The chain is built from TRBV3-1 (or the pseudogene TRBV3-2) and TRBJ1-2, with D possibly being TRBD1 (5 bases). This CDR3 has 13 amino acids. Trimming removed 4 bases at V and 8 bases at J, with 14 bases between. Germline V CDR1 and CDR2: LGHDT, YNNKEL (reference sequence). The CDR3 loop reads CASSRGGREGYTF. The CDR3 coding sequence is TGTGCCAGCAGCCGGGGAGGCAGGGAAGGCTACACCTTC.

The chain joins TRBV15 to TRBJ2-5; D possibly corresponds to TRBD2 (7 bases). The V end was cut by 1 base, the J end by 4 bases, with 16 bases between. Germline CDR1 LNHNV, CDR2 YYDKDF (reference sequence). There are 16 residues in the CDR3. DNA for the CDR3: TGTGCCACCAGCAGAGGCCGCGGCGGGGGCACAGAGACCCAGTACTTC. As protein: CATSRGRGGGTETQYF.

The genes are TRBV6-6 and TRBJ1-2; no reliable D call. The CDR3 is made up of 10 amino acids. Germline V gene sequence: CDR1 MNHNY, CDR2 SVGAGI (reference sequence). Trimming pared 10 bases from V and 0 bases from J, leaving 3 bases between. The CDR3 nucleotides are TGTGCCACCTCTAACTATGGCTACACCTTC. This sequence encodes CATSNYGYTF.

The chain carries TRBV5-1 and TRBJ2-1; 9 bases align to TRBD1. Germline trimming cut 5 bases from V and 4 bases from J; bases unmatched to any gene: 10. Germline CDR1 SGHRS, CDR2 YFSETQ. This CDR3 is built from 16 residues. CDR3 nucleotides: TGCGCCAGCAGTTATACAGGGGGCAAGGGGTACAATGAGCAGTTCTTC. Translated: CASSYTGGKGYNEQFF.

The rearrangement uses TRBV5-8 and TRBJ2-3; TRBD2 aligns across 8 bases. The CDR3 is 15 amino acids. Losses at the gene ends were 4 bases for V and 2 bases for J; bases not matched to a gene: 6. CDR1 is SGHTS and CDR2 is YDEGEE in the germline V gene. The CDR3 spells CASSQVAGNTDTQYF. The CDR3 DNA sequence: TGTGCCAGCAGCCAGGTAGCGGGGAACACAGATACGCAGTATTTT. The full variable domain, completed using reference TRBV5-8 and TRBJ2-3, is EAGVTQSPTHLIKTRGQQATLRCSPISGHTSVYWYQQALGLGLQFLLWYDEGEERNRGNFPPRFSGRQFPNYSSELNVNALELEDSALYLCASSQVAGNTDTQYFGPGTRLTVL.

The chain joins TRBV7-2 to TRBJ1-1; 7 bases are shared with TRBD1. The CDR3 has 16 amino acids. The ends lost 3 bases at V and 4 bases at J; junction bases unmatched: 11. The germline V gene encodes CDR1 SGHTA and CDR2 FQGNSA. The CDR3 loop is CASSFQWTGKPTEAFF. CDR3 bases: TGTGCCAGCAGCTTCCAATGGACAGGTAAGCCCACTGAAGCTTTCTTT.

In its sample, this clone was seen once. The chain links TRBV5-1 to TRBJ2-3; tentatively, D is TRBD1 (6 bases). CDR1 and CDR2 from the germline V gene are SGHRS and YFSETQ. V gave up 6 bases and J gave up 0 bases, with 14 bases separating them. The CDR3 runs to 15 residues. CDR3 residues: CASNRRQDSTDTQYF. CDR3 bases: TGCGCCAGCAATAGGAGACAGGACAGCACAGATACGCAGTATTTT.

This clone was counted between two and nine times. CDR3 in DNA: TGTGCCAGCAGTGAAAACGGGGGGGCGAGAGGAGAGACCCAGTACTTC. Translated: CASSENGGARGETQYF. The chain couples TRBV2 to TRBJ2-5; 8 nucleotides agree with TRBD2. Germline CDR1 reads SNHLY; CDR2 reads FYNNEI. The CDR3 has 16 residues. V trimming: 2 bases; J trimming: 4 bases; junction bases outside the gene matches: 9.

The V gene is TRBV7-7, the J gene TRBJ2-1; 11 bases agree with TRBD2. This CDR3 is 18 amino acids long. Germline V CDR1 and CDR2: SSHAT, FNYEAQ (reference sequence). The V and J ends lost 2 bases and 4 bases, in that order; junction bases with no gene match: 10. The DNA of the CDR3 is TGTGCCAGCAGCTTATACCCTAGCGGGGGGTCCGCTTACAATGAGCAGTTCTTC. Its translation: CASSLYPSGGSAYNEQFF.